These 29 T cell receptor beta chains were all obtained from the same sample, sequenced in a study of kidney transplant recipient with SARS-CoV-2 infection listed by TCRdb under 2021. What the time point label conveys for this sample: pre-pandemic baseline sample and day 111 after first positive SARS-CoV-2 test. TCRdb lists the instrument as Illumina MiSeq. TCRdb reprocessing: public reads trimmed at Q25 with fastp, clones called with MiXCR, in-frame beta chains kept. Rows merge per CDR3 protein into single entries with the most common DNA and genes. This sample is represented by about 240,000 distinct CDR3 sequences; 29% of them were singletons. Of the sample, roughly 7% is held by the ten largest clones. The sample in question was a blood sample, obtained at baseline and on day 111 from a kidney transplant recipient. All receptors derive from a male patient aged 25 to 39 who had COVID-19 and was a kidney transplant recipient. After a transplant, the donor of the graft may account for some T cells.

In its sample, this clonotype was seen many times. The V call is TRBV19, the J call TRBJ1-2, with D unclear. Trimming cost V 4 bases and J 4 bases, with 22 bases left between them. The CDR3 loop spans 17 amino acids. Germline V gene sequence: CDR1 LNHDA, CDR2 SQIVND (reference sequence). DNA for the CDR3: TGTGCCAGTAGTAAACGGACGACAAATCGAAAGACCTATGGCTACACCTTC. Translation gives CASSKRTTNRKTYGYTF.

The CDR3 spells CASSPAGSTEAFF. The DNA of the CDR3 is TGTGCCAGCAGCCCCGCCGGAAGCACTGAAGCTTTCTTT. The rearrangement uses TRBV9 and TRBJ1-1; no clear D. The V and J ends lost 4 bases and 4 bases respectively, with 11 bases between them. Germline CDR1 SGDLS, CDR2 YYNGEE. The CDR3 loop spans 13 amino acids.

The chain has TRBV20-1 and TRBJ1-1; 7 bases line up with TRBD1. This CDR3 contains 12 residues. After removal of 0 bases from V and 11 bases from J, the junction contained 6 bases not matched to a gene. Per germline, CDR1 DFQATT and CDR2 SNEGSKA (reference sequence). CDR3 sequence: CSARDGGGLAFF. The CDR3 DNA sequence: TGCAGTGCTAGAGATGGAGGGGGCCTGGCTTTCTTT.

Comments on this clonotype: A much larger clone lies one base from this, so it may be a read error. The chain links TRBV4-3 to TRBJ2-3; D perhaps matches TRBD2 (5 bases). Trimming shortened V by 1 base and J by 1 base, and 9 bases separated the two germline ends. Germline V gene lookup returns CDR1 LGHNA and CDR2 YSLEER. CDR3 length equals 15 residues. As DNA, the CDR3 is TGCGCCAGCAGCCAAGTGAGCGGCGGCACAGATACGCAGTATTTT. This encodes CASSQVSGGTDTQYF.

On this clonotype itself: Given a much more abundant clone one base away, this may be a read error. The rearrangement links TRBV28 to TRBJ2-5, with D hard to call. This CDR3 is 13 amino acids long. Germline lookup yields CDR1 MDHEN and CDR2 SYDVKM. The CDR3 protein is CASTTPAQGTQYF. The CDR3 DNA is TGTGCCAGCACGACTCCTGCCCAAGGGACCCAGTACTTC.

This clonotype was counted many times. The J gene is TRBJ1-1, the V gene TRBV18; D may be TRBD1 (6 bases). Trimming removed 5 bases at V and 6 bases at J, with 22 bases between. CDR1 and CDR2 (germline): KGHSH, LQKENI. The CDR3 contains 16 residues. In DNA form, the CDR3 reads TGTGCCAGCTCATCAAGGGGGGGGATGCTCTCAGCTGAAGCTTTCTTT. Translated, it gives CASSSRGGMLSAEAFF.

On this clonotype: Since no conserved phenylalanine or tryptophan closes the CDR3, a read error is the likely cause. V is TRBV10-1 and J is TRBJ1-2; D is unclear. The V and J ends lost 5 bases and 4 bases respectively, with 23 bases between them. Germline V gene sequence: CDR1 WNHNN, CDR2 SYGVQD (reference sequence). This CDR3 spans 17 amino acids. As DNA, the CDR3 is TGCGCCAGCAGTAGTACAGTAAGATCGCGAAAGACCTATGGCTACACCTTA. Its protein product is CASSSTVRSRKTYGYTL.

This clonotype was detected ten times or more. This rearrangement joins TRBV30 to TRBJ2-1; D ambiguous. V was pared by 7 bases and J by 11 bases, with 12 bases between. The CDR3 spans 10 residues. Germline lookup yields CDR1 GTSNPN and CDR2 SVGIG (reference sequence). The CDR3 is CASQWNKQFF. The CDR3 coding sequence is TGTGCCTCACAGTGGAATAAGCAGTTCTTC.

The table lists this clonotype with many counts. The chain recombines TRBV7-6 with TRBJ1-2, with no clear D. V was cut by 5 bases and J by 4 bases, with 23 bases left in between. Germline CDR1 reads SGHVS; CDR2 reads FNYEAQ. The CDR3 is 17 residues long. The CDR3 DNA reads TGTGCCAGCAGCCAAACATTTGAATCTCGAAAGACCTATGGCTACACCTTC. Translating it yields CASSQTFESRKTYGYTF.

With respect to this clonotype: It may be a read error: a sequence one base away is much more abundant. This chain links TRBV21-1 with TRBJ2-5; the D call TRBD1 from the table was never checked on the DNA. TRBV21-1 is flagged as a pseudogene. This CDR3 has 16 residues. This chain's CDR3 is CASRGECYTLSETQYF. As DNA, the CDR3 is TGTGCCAGCAGAGGGGAGTGCTACACTTTATCTGAGACCCAGTACTTC.

This clonotype was observed many times. The chain is built from TRBV4-3 and TRBJ1-4; D unclear. From germline, CDR1 is LGHNA and CDR2 YSLEER. V was shortened by 1 base and J by 8 bases, with 8 bases between the two germline ends. The CDR3 has 13 amino acids. The CDR3 spells CASSQVVREKLFF. The DNA of the CDR3 is TGCGCCAGCAGCCAAGTAGTCCGGGAAAAACTGTTTTTT.

Many counts were recorded for this clonotype. The rearrangement joins TRBV24-1 to TRBJ1-2, with 7 bases that match TRBD1. Germline CDR1 and CDR2: KGHDR and SFDVKD. The CDR3 is 13 amino acids. V lost 1 base and J lost 7; bases outside the gene matches: 2. The CDR3 DNA reads TGTGCCACCAGTGATTTCCGACAGGGTGGCTACACCTTC. It yields the protein CATSDFRQGGYTF.

This clonotype has just a few counts. The V call is TRBV4-2, the J call TRBJ2-1; the D gene could be TRBD1 or TRBD2 (5 bases each). The CDR3 spans 17 residues. Trimming cost V 3 bases and J 5 bases, with 20 bases left between them. CDR1 and CDR2 from the germline V gene are LGHNA and YNFKEQ. The CDR3 bases are TGTGCCAGCAGCCATGTAACGGGCCTGGGGGATAACAATGAGCAGTTCTTC. Amino acids: CASSHVTGLGDNNEQFF.

This sequence joins TRBV24-1 and TRBJ2-1; 9 bases align to TRBD2. The CDR3 is 16 amino acids. J was trimmed by 0 bases and V by 5 bases; bases with no gene match: 4. Germline V CDR1 and CDR2: KGHDR, SFDVKD. The CDR3 region is CATSGSSGSSYNEQFF. CDR3 in DNA: TGTGCCACCAGTGGGAGTAGCGGGAGCTCCTACAATGAGCAGTTCTTC.

In this sample, this clonotype turned up a few times. The chain couples TRBV12-2 to TRBJ1-3. TRBV12-2 is annotated as a pseudogene. The CDR3 consists of 16 residues. This CDR3 reads CASRPPLGGGGNTIYF. Here the CDR3 DNA reads TGTGCAAGTCGCCCTCCCCTCGGGGGGGGGGGAAACACCATATATTTT.

On this clonotype itself: This clone may be a read error of a much larger clone one base away. V gene TRBV2 combines with J gene TRBJ2-2; D not certain. The CDR3 spans 13 residues. The germline CDR1 and CDR2 sequences are SNHLY and FYNNEI. CDR3 amino acids: CASNEGFYGELFF. Written as DNA, the CDR3 is TGTGCCAGCAATGAAGGGTTTTACGGGGAGCTGTTTTTT.

This clonotype was observed many times. The V and J genes are TRBV2 and TRBJ2-5; possible D gene TRBD2, 6 bases. The germline CDR1 and CDR2 sequences are SNHLY and FYNNEI. V lost 5 bases and J 5 bases, leaving 18 bases between the germline ends. This CDR3 region has 15 residues. CDR3 sequence (DNA): TGTGCCAGCAGTTATGATGCGACTAGGGGTGAGACCCAGTACTTC. Translated: CASSYDATRGETQYF.

As regards this clonotype: Possible read error: a much larger clone is one base away. The rearrangement links TRBV6-5 to TRBJ1-1; TRBD1 matches 9 bases. Germline assignment: CDR1 MNHEY and CDR2 SVGAGI. This CDR3 region has 14 residues. The CDR3 bases are TGTGCCAGCAATTACGGGACAGGGACCACTGAAGCTTTCTTT. It encodes CASNYGTGTTEAFF.

This clonotype was observed many times. The V and J genes are TRBV15 and TRBJ2-5, with 9 bases aligning to TRBD1. With 3 bases clipped from V and 5 bases from J, the junction kept 4 bases outside the gene matches. CDR1 LNHNV and CDR2 YYDKDF come from the germline V gene (reference sequence). The CDR3 totals 14 residues. CDR3 region: CATSRDRGLETQYF. In DNA form, the CDR3 reads TGTGCCACCAGCAGGGACAGGGGTCTGGAGACCCAGTACTTC.

This clonotype occurred many times. The V gene is TRBV6-5, the J gene TRBJ1-2; no firm D call. The CDR3 has 17 residues. Germline V lookup: CDR1 MNHEY, CDR2 SVGAGI. V was cut by 3 bases and J by 4 bases, with 21 bases left in between. CDR3 coding DNA: TGTGCCAGCAGTTATCTCGTGGAATGTAGAAAGACCTATGGCTACACCTTC. Protein: CASSYLVECRKTYGYTF.

This clonotype was detected many times. This sequence joins TRBV12-3 or TRBV12-4 and TRBJ2-3; 7 bases fit TRBD2. This CDR3 is built from 13 residues. Germline trimming cut 6 bases from V and 6 bases from J; bases unmatched to any gene: 6. CDR3 DNA sequence: TGTGCCAGCAGCAAGAGCGGGACGGATACGCAGTATTTT. Amino acid sequence: CASSKSGTDTQYF.

For this clonotype: Being one base from a much bigger clone, this may be a read error. The CDR3 loop is CTSSPPPGGSHEQYF. The DNA for the CDR3 is TGTACCAGCAGCCCACCCCCAGGGGGCTCACACGAGCAGTACTTC. The chain links TRBV7-2 to TRBJ2-7; 8 bases match TRBD1. Germline V gives CDR1 SGHTA, CDR2 FQGNSA. V shed 5 bases, J shed 5 bases, and the junction held 11 bases outside the gene matches. The CDR3 has 15 amino acids.

The sample holds many counts of this clonotype. The chain links TRBV11-2 to TRBJ2-7, with D possibly being TRBD1 (5 bases). CDR1 and CDR2 from the germline V gene are SGHAT and FQNNGV. The CDR3 is 11 amino acids. The V gene lost 8 bases and the J gene lost 7 bases, with 12 bases spanning the gap. CDR3 bases: TGTGCCAGCGGGGCCCGACATGAGCAGTACTTC. Translation gives CASGARHEQYF.

The rearrangement joins TRBV7-9 to TRBJ2-3; D possibly corresponds to TRBD2 (5 bases). Trimming removed 3 bases from V and 4 bases from J, with 23 bases in between. This CDR3 region has 18 residues. Looked up from germline, CDR1 is SEHNR and CDR2 is FQNEAQ (reference sequence). CDR3 sequence reads: CASSFGVNPGIDADTQYF. The CDR3 DNA reads as TGTGCCAGCAGCTTTGGTGTAAATCCGGGGATAGACGCAGATACGCAGTATTTT.

This clonotype was seen more than once but under ten times. The gene calls are TRBV19 and TRBJ2-3, with D perhaps TRBD1 (6 bases). Germline loops: CDR1 LNHDA, CDR2 SQIVND (reference sequence). This CDR3 has 15 residues. V was pared by 1 base and J by 5 bases, with 13 bases between. CDR3 in amino acids: CASSIVGGSVDTQYF. The CDR3 bases are TGTGCCAGTAGTATAGTAGGGGGATCCGTAGATACGCAGTATTTT.

The table lists this clonotype with many counts. This chain links TRBV7-9 with TRBJ1-3; weak D call: TRBD1 (5 bases). The germline V and J ends were trimmed by 0 bases and 10 bases, with 16 bases remaining between them. The germline V gene has CDR1 SEHNR and CDR2 FQNEAQ (reference sequence). This CDR3 is built from 15 residues. CDR3 DNA sequence: TGTGCCAGCAGCTTAGCTGGGTACGAGGGGAGAACCATATATTTT. It specifies CASSLAGYEGRTIYF.

Remarks on this clonotype: This may arise from a read error, as a much more abundant clone is one base away. The rearrangement uses TRBV7-4 and TRBJ1-2; no firm D call. V lost 5 bases and J 4 bases, leaving 23 bases between the germline ends. This CDR3 has 17 residues. Germline V gene sequence: CDR1 SGHVT, CDR2 SQSDAQ. CDR3 sequence (DNA): TGTGCCAGCAGCATCAATCCTTCAACTCGAAAGACCTATGGCTACACCTTC. It codes for CASSINPSTRKTYGYTF.

On this clonotype itself: This may come from a read error, since a much larger clone is one base off. This chain uses TRBV2 with TRBJ1-1, with TRBD1 as a possible D gene (5 bases). Trimming removed 8 bases at V and 5 bases at J, with 15 bases between. The CDR3 extends over 13 amino acids. Germline assignment: CDR1 SNHLY and CDR2 FYNNEI. The CDR3 loop reads CASLPGGRTEAFF. The CDR3 DNA sequence: TGTGCCAGCCTTCCCGGGGGGAGGACTGAAGCTTTCTTT. The variable domain in full, completed from reference TRBV2 and TRBJ1-1, reads EPEVTQTPSHQVTQMGQEVILRCVPISNHLYFYWYRQILGQKVEFLVSFYNNEISEKSEIFDDQFSVERPDGSNFTLKIRSTKLEDSAMYFCASLPGGRTEAFFGQGTRLTVV.

The V call is TRBV5-6, the J call TRBJ1-2, with no clear D. This CDR3 comprises 16 residues. The V end lost 7 bases, the J end lost 4 bases, and 23 bases lay between the germline ends. Germline V gene sequence: CDR1 SGHDT, CDR2 YYEEEE. Here the CDR3 reads CASARINSRKTYGYTF. Written as DNA, the CDR3 is TGTGCCAGCGCCAGGATCAATAGTCGAAAGACCTATGGCTACACCTTC.